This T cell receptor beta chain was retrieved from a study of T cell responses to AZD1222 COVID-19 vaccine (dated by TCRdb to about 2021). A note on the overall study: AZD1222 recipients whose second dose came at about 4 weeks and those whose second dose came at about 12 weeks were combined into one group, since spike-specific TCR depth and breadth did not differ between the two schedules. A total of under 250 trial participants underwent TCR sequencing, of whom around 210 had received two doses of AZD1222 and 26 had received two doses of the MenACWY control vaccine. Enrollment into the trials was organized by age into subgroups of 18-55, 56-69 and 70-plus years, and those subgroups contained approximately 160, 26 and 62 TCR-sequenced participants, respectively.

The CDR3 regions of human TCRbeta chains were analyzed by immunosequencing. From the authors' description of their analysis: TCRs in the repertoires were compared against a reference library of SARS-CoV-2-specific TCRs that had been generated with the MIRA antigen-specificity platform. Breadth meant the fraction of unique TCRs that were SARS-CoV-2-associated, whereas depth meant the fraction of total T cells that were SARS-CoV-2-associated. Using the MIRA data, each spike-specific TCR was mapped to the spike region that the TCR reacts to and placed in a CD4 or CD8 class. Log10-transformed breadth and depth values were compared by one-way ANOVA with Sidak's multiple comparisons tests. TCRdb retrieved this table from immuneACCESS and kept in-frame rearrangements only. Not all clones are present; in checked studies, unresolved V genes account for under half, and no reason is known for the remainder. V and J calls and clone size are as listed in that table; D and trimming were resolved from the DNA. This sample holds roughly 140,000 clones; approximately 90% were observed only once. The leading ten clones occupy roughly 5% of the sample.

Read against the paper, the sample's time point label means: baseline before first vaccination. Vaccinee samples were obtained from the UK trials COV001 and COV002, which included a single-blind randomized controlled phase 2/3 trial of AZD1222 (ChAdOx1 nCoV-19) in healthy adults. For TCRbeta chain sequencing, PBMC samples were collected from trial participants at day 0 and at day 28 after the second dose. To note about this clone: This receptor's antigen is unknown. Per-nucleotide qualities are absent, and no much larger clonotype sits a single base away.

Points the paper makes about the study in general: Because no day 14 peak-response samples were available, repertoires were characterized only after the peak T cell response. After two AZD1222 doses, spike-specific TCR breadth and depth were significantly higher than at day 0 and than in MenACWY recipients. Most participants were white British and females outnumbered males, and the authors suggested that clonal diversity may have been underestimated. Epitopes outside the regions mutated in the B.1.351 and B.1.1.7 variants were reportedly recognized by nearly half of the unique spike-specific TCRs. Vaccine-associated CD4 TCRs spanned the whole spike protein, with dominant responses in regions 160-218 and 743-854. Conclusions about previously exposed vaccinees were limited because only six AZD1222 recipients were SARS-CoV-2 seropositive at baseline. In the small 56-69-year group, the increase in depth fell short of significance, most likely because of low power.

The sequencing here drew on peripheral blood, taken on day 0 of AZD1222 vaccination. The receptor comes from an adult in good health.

The nucleotide sequence reads as follows: TGTGCCAGCAGCCCGCGCGACATCCTCTACGAGCAGTACTTC. It translates to CASSPRDILYEQYF. The V and J segments used are TRBV11-2 and TRBJ2-7; no D gene is confidently identified. Between the V and J ends, shortened by 5 bases and 3 bases respectively, the junction contains 14 bases. CDR1 and CDR2, looked up from the germline V gene, are SGHAT and FQNNGV. From the cysteine up to the phenylalanine, the CDR3 has a length of 14 residues. Of the read, only the CDR3 DNA is kept; its 42 bases are in frame from base 1.